This entry describes one TCR beta chain. It lacks a known antigen. The input lacks base qualities; no much larger clone sits a single base away. This record comes from a study of T cell changes during pregnancy in multiple sclerosis (dated by TCRdb to between 2017 and 2020). Turning to the overall study: The study examined how the T cell repertoire changed over the course of pregnancy in women with multiple sclerosis.

Trimming takes 1 base off V and 3 bases off J; junction bases not matched to a gene: 3. The CDR3 starts with the cysteine, ends with the phenylalanine, and has 15 residues. Solely the CDR3 DNA is kept, with 45 bases framed from the first base. CDR1 and CDR2 are drawn from the germline V gene (reference sequence): MNHEY, SMNVEV. The receptor library was made with the immunoSEQ multiplex PCR assay. TCRdb took over this immuneACCESS table, retaining in-frame rearrangements with V and J assigned. Such tables are incomplete; in checked studies, under half of the missing clones stem from an unresolved V gene, and the remainder is unexplained. This sample lists about 60,000 clones; around 93% were detected once. About 2.5% of the sample is held by the ten biggest clonotypes.

The TCR comes from a female donor with multiple sclerosis, enrolled in a pregnancy study. The input for sequencing was peripheral blood, taken in the first trimester of pregnancy. The V gene is TRBV27 and the J gene is TRBJ2-1; 7 bases in the middle match TRBD2. The CDR3 in this case is CASSLYAGVYNEQFF. Here is the DNA: TGTGCCAGCAGTTTATACGCGGGAGTCTACAATGAGCAGTTCTTC.